This TCR beta chain was obtained from a study of Ad26.COV2.S vaccination and SARS-CoV-2 variants. Study background: Donor got 5x10^10 or 1x10^11 viral particles of Ad26.COV2.S. Overall study results and limits: With respect to non-spike TCR breadth, vaccine and placebo recipients were similar.

Profiling relied on immunoSEQ multiplex PCR, and the TCRdb table lists in-frame clones only, not all of them. The sample gives under 550,000 clones, 75% to 95% of which show up once; 12% is in the top ten. Note on this clone: Antigen: not known.

V gave up 1 base and J gave up 4 bases, with 9 bases separating them. Germline V lookup: CDR1 SGHRS, CDR2 YFSETQ. This CDR3 spans 14 amino acids. Treatment indicated: 15 to 20 received Ad26.COV2.S at low or high dose, single or two shots; about 5 received placebo; per-sample allocation not given. Day 63 after the first vaccine or placebo injection was the time point for sampling. Cohort 1b enrolled adults aged 18-55 years in Boston. This receptor was taken from a person between 18 and 59 years old who received the Ad26.COV2.S COVID-19 vaccine or a placebo. The sample consisted of peripheral blood, taken in a trial of Ad26.COV2.S vaccine versus placebo. V and J are TRBV5-1 and TRBJ2-1, with D perhaps given as TRBD1 or TRBD2 (5 bases each). The CDR3: CASSLMGDYNEQFF. In DNA form, the CDR3 reads TGCGCCAGCAGCTTGATGGGGGATTACAATGAGCAGTTCTTC.